This TCR beta chain appears in the sequencing data of a study of spatial heterogeneity in lung cancer. Study as a whole: The correlation between TCR transcript counts in tumor regions and a T cell module score from matched bulk RNA-seq was strong. Findings of the study overall: Tumoral mutation counts were tracked by counts of expanded intratumoral alpha and beta TCRs.

Unique molecular identifiers tagged every individual TCR cDNA molecule. TCRdb reanalysed the 5' RACE reads using MiXCR and keeps one entry per CDR3 protein. The sample records roughly 5,700 distinct CDR3 sequences, more than 20% being singletons. Note on this clonotype: Its antigen is currently unknown.

Per the germline V gene, CDR1 is MNHEY and CDR2 is SMNVEV (reference sequence). J gave up 4 bases and V 6 bases, and 6 bases lay outside the gene matches. The CDR3 runs 14 residues. As to time point: sample taken at primary tumor resection. This specimen was lung tumor tissue, taken at surgery. The TCR sequence derives from a male donor with early-stage non-small cell lung cancer. This rearrangement joins TRBV27 to TRBJ2-5; 9 nucleotides line up with TRBD1. CDR3 sequence: CASRRNRGLETQYF. CDR3 in DNA: TGTGCCAGCAGGCGAAACAGGGGGCTAGAGACCCAGTACTTC.